Listed below are T cell receptor beta chains from one sample, sequenced in a study of T cell clusters in autoimmune cytopenias. TCRdb reprocessed the multiplex PCR reads and keeps a single row for each CDR3 protein, giving no DNA. This sample's table has about 7,400 distinct CDR3 sequences. This sample also belongs to another study, concerning T cell repertoires in aging, cancer and after chemotherapy.

The sample was peripheral blood. The receptors here all came from a human donor in good health. The CDR3 runs from the conserved cysteine through the conserved F or W. Not every row has a clone size; where given, it reads once, few, many or a size class.

V: TRBV19; J: TRBJ2-7; size: -; CDR3: CASSTGTSGSGYEQYF
V: TRBV15; J: TRBJ1-5; size: -; CDR3: CATSRETGPNQPQHF
V: TRBV29-1; J: TRBJ2-1; size: medium-sized; CDR3: CSVSKGVDWQFF
V: TRBV5-7; J: TRBJ2-7; size: -; CDR3: CASSLSTDPYEQYF
V: TRBV6-5; J: TRBJ1-1; size: -; CDR3: CASTQGNTEAFF
V: TRBV18; J: TRBJ2-7; size: -; CDR3: CASSLSGTAPYEQYF
V: TRBV6-4; J: TRBJ1-4; size: -; CDR3: CASSEGQENEKLFF
V: TRBV12-5; J: TRBJ1-5; size: -; CDR3: CASALRAIGGNQPQHF
V: TRBV19; J: TRBJ1-1; size: -; CDR3: CASSISGTGAAEAFF
V: TRBV20-1; J: TRBJ1-6; size: -; CDR3: CSASSRGSSYNSPLHF
V: TRBV29-1; J: TRBJ2-5; size: medium-sized; CDR3: CSVSGLAGEETQYF
V: TRBV27; J: TRBJ2-7; size: -; CDR3: CASSFSASGRYEQYF
V: TRBV5-1; J: TRBJ2-5; size: -; CDR3: CASSLGGMEETQYF
V: TRBV6-5; J: TRBJ2-7; size: medium-sized; CDR3: CASSYSRAAKSSYEQYF
V: TRBV18; J: TRBJ2-5; size: medium-sized; CDR3: CASSLELAAQETQYF
V: TRBV19; J: TRBJ2-7; size: -; CDR3: CASSSGLGGQYF
V: TRBV5-4; J: TRBJ2-1; size: -; CDR3: CASSFYNEQFF
V: TRBV6-1; J: TRBJ1-2; size: -; CDR3: CASTRGATNYGYTF
V: TRBV15; J: TRBJ2-1; size: -; CDR3: CATSSLGQYDNEQFF
V: TRBV30; J: TRBJ2-7; size: -; CDR3: CAWDRGRYEQYF
V: TRBV19; J: TRBJ2-3; size: medium-sized; CDR3: CASSIRRQGMSDTQYF
V: TRBV29-1; J: TRBJ2-1; size: medium-sized; CDR3: CSGSSYNEQFF
V: TRBV29-1; J: TRBJ1-1; size: medium-sized; CDR3: CSAGRSNTEAFF
V: TRBV6-5; J: TRBJ2-7; size: -; CDR3: CASSYSKLKGSSYEQYF
V: TRBV19; J: TRBJ2-5; size: medium-sized; CDR3: CASSTLAGGPLETQYF
V: TRBV5-4; J: TRBJ2-5; size: -; CDR3: CASSLEETQYF
V: TRBV19; J: TRBJ2-5; size: medium-sized; CDR3: CASRAGGQETQYF
V: TRBV19; J: TRBJ1-4; size: medium-sized; CDR3: CASSQDREEKLFF
V: TRBV19; J: TRBJ2-1; size: medium-sized; CDR3: CASSIDTSGTYNEQFF
V: TRBV6-5; J: TRBJ1-2; size: -; CDR3: CASSFNRGQDGYTF
V: TRBV12-3/TRBV12-4; J: TRBJ1-5; size: -; CDR3: CASSAGGPAQPQHF
V: TRBV11-2; J: TRBJ2-1; size: -; CDR3: CASSPYAGTSQFF
V: TRBV10-3; J: TRBJ2-1; size: -; CDR3: CAISGLAGGYNEQFF
V: TRBV27; J: TRBJ2-3; size: -; CDR3: CASSLSTGLDTQYF
V: TRBV12-3/TRBV12-4; J: TRBJ1-5; size: -; CDR3: CASSFRNRNQPQHF
V: TRBV29-1; J: TRBJ2-3; size: -; CDR3: CSVLRGAGTDTQYF
V: TRBV6-5; J: TRBJ2-1; size: medium-sized; CDR3: CASSYSFGGGALSSYNEQFF
V: TRBV7-9; J: TRBJ2-2; size: -; CDR3: CASSLESGELFF
V: TRBV19; J: TRBJ2-7; size: -; CDR3: CASSIDRGSDEQYF